One and the same sample provided the 11 T cell receptor beta chains below, sequenced in a study of vaccination and CD4 T cells after COVID-19. Cultured CD4+ T cell DNA underwent sequencing with the Oncomine TCR Beta short-read assay. MiXCR, run by TCRdb on the PCR reads, gives a single entry per CDR3 protein. This sample has around 19,000 distinct CDR3 sequences, with approximately 70% found just once. Treatment in this sample: approximately nine-day PBMC culture with coronavirus spike peptide pools or control peptides (ViraFEST assay). No antigen has been assigned to these receptors. Material for sequencing was CD4+ T cells from blood, cultured in vitro. The origin of the receptors is a human donor who had recovered from COVID-19.

The chain recombines TRBV19 with TRBJ1-5; D perhaps matches TRBD1 (6 bases). The CDR3 runs 14 residues. V gave up 9 bases and J gave up 4 bases, with 16 bases separating them. Germline CDR1 and CDR2: LNHDA and SQIVND (reference sequence). The CDR3 reads CASRRDRLNQPQHF. CDR3 sequence (DNA): TGTGCCAGCCGAAGAGACAGGTTAAATCAGCCCCAGCATTTT.

This chain uses TRBV2 with TRBJ2-5; TRBD2 agrees at 11 bases. V was clipped by 6 bases and J by 1 base; unmatched bases: 7. Germline CDR1 is SNHLY and CDR2 is FYNNEI. The CDR3 runs to 16 residues. The CDR3 DNA follows: TGTGCCAGCAGCTCAGGACTAGCGGGTTCCCAAGAGACCCAGTACTTC. Its protein product is CASSSGLAGSQETQYF.

The chain has TRBV11-3 and TRBJ2-2, with 15 bases aligning to TRBD2. CDR3 length equals 18 residues. CDR1 and CDR2 (germline): SGHNT, YENEEA. The trim removed 6 bases at V and 2 bases at J, leaving 7 bases unmatched. The CDR3 nucleotides read TGTGCCAGCAGTTATGGACTAGCGGGAGGGATTAACACCGGGGAGCTGTTTTTT. Residues: CASSYGLAGGINTGELFF.

V gene TRBV20-1 combines with J gene TRBJ1-1; no clear D. V lost 5 bases and J lost 5, with 12 bases in between. Germline V gives CDR1 DFQATT, CDR2 SNEGSKA (reference sequence). This CDR3 contains 12 residues. The CDR3 DNA reads TGCAGTGCTTTTTCTCTAGGGACTGAAGCTTTCTTT. Translation: CSAFSLGTEAFF.

The chain carries TRBV5-1 and TRBJ2-5; 10 nucleotides match TRBD1. The CDR3 consists of 15 residues. The germline CDR1 and CDR2 sequences are SGHRS and YFSETQ. V shed 0 bases and J 4 bases; nucleotides not matched to a gene: 3. Here the CDR3 reads CASSLAGQGGETQYF. Here the CDR3 DNA reads TGCGCCAGCAGCTTGGCCGGACAGGGGGGAGAGACCCAGTACTTC. Variable domain in full (rest from reference TRBV5-1 and TRBJ2-5): KAGVTQTPRYLIKTRGQQVTLSCSPISGHRSVSWYQQTPGQGLQFLFEYFSETQRNKGNFPGRFSGRQFSNSRSEMNVSTLELGDSALYLCASSLAGQGGETQYFGPGTRLLVL.

The chain couples TRBV15 to TRBJ1-5; no firm D call. With 0 bases removed from V and 6 bases from J, the gap between germline ends came to 6 bases. This CDR3 spans 13 amino acids. Germline assignment: CDR1 LNHNV and CDR2 YYDKDF (reference sequence). This CDR3 reads CATSRDRVQPQHF. The CDR3 DNA reads TGTGCCACCAGCAGAGATCGGGTTCAGCCCCAGCATTTT.

The rearrangement uses TRBV20-1 and TRBJ1-2, with a weak D call TRBD1 (6 bases). CDR1 is DFQATT and CDR2 is SNEGSKA in the germline V gene (reference sequence). The length of the CDR3 is 14 residues. V was trimmed by 6 bases and J by 0 bases, leaving 14 bases between them. The CDR3 is CSANSGATNYGYTF. The CDR3 nucleotides are TGCAGTGCCAACTCGGGGGCCACTAACTATGGCTACACCTTC.

The rearrangement links TRBV20-1 to TRBJ1-1, with a weak D call TRBD1 (5 bases). The CDR3 is 15 amino acids. Per the germline V gene, CDR1 is DFQATT and CDR2 is SNEGSKA (reference sequence). V lost 0 bases and J lost 6, with 17 bases in between. The CDR3 DNA reads as TGCAGTGCTAGAGATATGGTCAGGGAATTGTCTGAAGCTTTCTTT. Translated, it gives CSARDMVRELSEAFF.

This clonotype was seen a single time. The chain links TRBV7-2 to TRBJ2-1; 7 bases fit TRBD2. The germline gives CDR1 SGHTA, CDR2 FQGNSA. The CDR3 covers 15 residues. The V segment lost 5 bases and the J segment 6 bases; nucleotides outside the gene matches: 10. The CDR3 DNA reads as TGTGCCAGCAGCCCAGCGGGACTTTATTCCAATGAGCAGTTCTTC. This encodes CASSPAGLYSNEQFF.

The rearrangement joins TRBV6-1 to TRBJ2-7; a weak D match, TRBD1 (6 bases). The CDR3 runs 14 residues. Germline CDR1 and CDR2: MNHNS and SASEGT. Trimming removed 6 bases from V and 2 bases from J, with 14 bases in between. The CDR3 DNA is TGTGCCAGCAGGCCACAGGGAATGGCCTACGAGCAGTACTTC. Amino acids: CASRPQGMAYEQYF.

The rearrangement uses TRBV7-3 and TRBJ2-3; D may correspond to TRBD1 or TRBD2 (6 bases each). V lost 5 bases to trimming and J lost 0 bases, with 18 bases between them. The CDR3 loop spans 17 amino acids. The germline V gene has CDR1 SGHTA and CDR2 FQGTGA. CDR3: CASSLPSGGRSTDTQYF. Here the CDR3 DNA reads TGTGCCAGCAGCCTACCTTCCGGGGGCCGGAGCACAGATACGCAGTATTTT.